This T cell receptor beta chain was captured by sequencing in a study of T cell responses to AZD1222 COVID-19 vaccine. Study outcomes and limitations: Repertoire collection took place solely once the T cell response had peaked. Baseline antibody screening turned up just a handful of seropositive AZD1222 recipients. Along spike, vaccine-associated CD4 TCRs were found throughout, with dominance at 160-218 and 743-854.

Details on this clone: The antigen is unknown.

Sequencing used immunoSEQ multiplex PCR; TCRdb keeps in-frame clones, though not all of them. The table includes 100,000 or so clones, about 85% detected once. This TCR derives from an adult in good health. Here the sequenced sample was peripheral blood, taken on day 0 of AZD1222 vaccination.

The CDR3 region has the DNA TGTGCCAGCGGGTCCAGGACCTCCTTCTCTGGAAACACCATATATTTT. Its translation is CASGSRTSFSGNTIYF. V is TRBV19 and J is TRBJ1-3; D remains ambiguous. Germline assignment: CDR1 LNHDA and CDR2 SQIVND (reference sequence). The CDR3 is 16 amino acids. The V and J ends lost 9 bases and 0 bases respectively, with 18 bases between them.